This passage covers 30 T cell receptor beta chains from one sample sequenced in a study of blood T cells in healthy people across ages. With a J-beta primer mix and a sample-barcoded 5' primer, a second PCR ran 7 to 11 cycles. TCRdb independently ran MiXCR on the 5' RACE reads; one entry per CDR3 protein. Among approximately 880,000 distinct CDR3 sequences listed, approximately 49% were seen once. The sample comprised blood. The receptors come from a man younger than 40 in good health.

The CDR3 loop is CASLGGGYNYGYTF. The CDR3 nucleotides are TGTGCCAGCCTCGGGGGGGGTTACAACTATGGCTACACCTTC. The chain combines TRBV25-1 with TRBJ1-2; the D gene is possibly TRBD1 (5 bases). Per germline, CDR1 MGHDK and CDR2 SYGVNS. The CDR3 loop spans 14 amino acids. V was pared by 8 bases and J by 2 bases, with 15 bases between.

The J gene is TRBJ2-7, the V gene TRBV10-3; D may be TRBD1 (6 bases). CDR1 and CDR2 from the germline V gene are ENHRY and SYGVKD. V was cut by 0 bases and J by 2 bases, with 14 bases left in between. This CDR3 region has 16 residues. CDR3: CAISESKSGTPYEQYF. As DNA, the CDR3 is TGTGCCATCAGTGAGTCGAAGTCCGGGACACCCTACGAGCAGTACTTC.

The rearrangement joins TRBV24-1 to TRBJ2-1; 8 nucleotides line up with TRBD2. CDR1 and CDR2 (germline): KGHDR, SFDVKD. V trimming: 7 bases; J trimming: 4 bases; junction bases outside the gene matches: 5. The CDR3 has 14 amino acids. Here the CDR3 DNA reads TGTGCCACCAGGGGCGGGGGGCCTTACAATGAGCAGTTCTTC. Protein product: CATRGGGPYNEQFF.

The chain is built from TRBV9 and TRBJ2-3, with D perhaps TRBD1 or TRBD2 (5 bases each). CDR1 is SGDLS, CDR2 YYNGEE, per germline. The CDR3 covers 15 residues. The V gene lost 0 bases and the J gene lost 4 bases, with 12 bases spanning the gap. The CDR3 sequence: CASSVEAGTADTQYF. CDR3 nucleotide sequence: TGTGCCAGCAGCGTAGAGGCAGGGACGGCAGATACGCAGTATTTT.

This clonotype was counted between two and nine times. The rearrangement uses TRBV29-1 and TRBJ1-4, with D perhaps matching TRBD1 (5 bases). CDR3 length: 13 amino acids. Germline lookup yields CDR1 SQVTM and CDR2 ANQGSEA. V lost 0 bases and J lost 5, with 7 bases in between. The CDR3 DNA sequence: TGCAGCGTTGAAGAGGGACCAAATGAAAAACTGTTTTTT. Translated, it gives CSVEEGPNEKLFF. The variable domain in full, with the rest retrieved from reference TRBV29-1 and TRBJ1-4, is SAVISQKPSRDICQRGTSLTIQCQVDSQVTMMFWYRQQPGQSLTLIATANQGSEATYESGFVIDKFPISRPNLTFSTLTVSNMSPEDSSIYLCSVEEGPNEKLFFGSGTQLSVL.

V usage is TRBV2 and J usage is TRBJ1-5, with 7 bases matching TRBD1. The CDR3 sequence is 15 residues long. V dropped 6 bases and J dropped 5; count of bases not matched to a gene: 10. Germline-derived CDR1 and CDR2 are SNHLY and FYNNEI. The chain's CDR3 is CASRGLRDSHQPQHF. In DNA, the CDR3 is TGTGCCAGCAGGGGCCTCCGGGACAGCCATCAGCCCCAGCATTTT.

The V and J genes are TRBV7-9 and TRBJ2-1; D gene ambiguous. The V gene's germline CDR1 is SEHNR and CDR2 FQNEAQ (reference sequence). The V end was cut by 6 bases, the J end by 7 bases, with 10 bases between. The CDR3 runs to 12 residues. The CDR3: CASRKPANEQFF. DNA for the CDR3: TGTGCCAGCAGGAAGCCGGCAAATGAGCAGTTCTTC.

This chain connects TRBV6-1 to TRBJ1-5; weak D call: TRBD1 (6 bases). Trimming stripped 5 bases from V and 3 bases from J, with 11 bases between. Germline V gives CDR1 MNHNS, CDR2 SASEGT. The CDR3 totals 14 residues. The CDR3 bases are TGTGCCAGCAGTACAGGGCCCAACAATCAGCCCCAGCATTTT. Its translation is CASSTGPNNQPQHF.

The chain links TRBV20-1 to TRBJ2-7; the match to TRBD2 covers 10 bases. J gave up 2 bases and V 5 bases, and 15 bases lay outside the gene matches. Germline loops: CDR1 DFQATT, CDR2 SNEGSKA (reference sequence). The CDR3 runs to 17 residues. The CDR3 DNA follows: TGCAGTGCTGCGAAGCATTTTGGGACTAGCGATACCTACGAGCAGTACTTC. Its translation is CSAAKHFGTSDTYEQYF.

This clonotype was picked up one time. In DNA, the CDR3 is TGCGCCAGCAGCCTCGAATGGGACAGCGAGCAGTTCTTC. It is translated as CASSLEWDSEQFF. V and J are TRBV5-1 and TRBJ2-1; 7 nucleotides agree with TRBD1. The germline V gene has CDR1 SGHRS and CDR2 YFSETQ. With V trimmed by 4 bases and J by 10 bases, 8 bases remained unmatched. This CDR3 is built from 13 residues.

This clonotype has a handful of counts. V is TRBV11-2 and J is TRBJ2-5, with D possibly being TRBD1 or TRBD2 (6 bases each). This CDR3 has 14 amino acids. Germline V gene data show CDR1 as SGHAT and CDR2 as FQNNGV. Trimming pared 5 bases from V and 2 bases from J, leaving 12 bases between. DNA of the CDR3: TGTGCCAGCAGCCGGGGGCCAGCACAAGAGACCCAGTACTTC. It is translated as CASSRGPAQETQYF.

This chain connects TRBV7-3 to TRBJ1-1; possibly TRBD1 for D (6 bases). Germline lookup yields CDR1 SGHTA and CDR2 FQGTGA. Trimming pared 4 bases from V and 1 base from J, leaving 13 bases between. CDR3 length: 15 residues. The chain's CDR3 is CASSSWDIPNTEAFF. CDR3 nucleotide sequence: TGTGCCAGCAGCTCTTGGGACATCCCGAACACTGAAGCTTTCTTT.

The chain has TRBV3-1 and TRBJ2-7; 9 bases match TRBD1. The CDR3 is 13 residues long. The ends lost 2 bases at V and 6 bases at J; junction bases unmatched: 2. Germline CDR1 is LGHDT and CDR2 is YNNKEL (reference sequence). The CDR3 spells CASSQRTGAEQYF. The CDR3 DNA follows: TGTGCCAGCAGCCAAAGGACAGGGGCCGAGCAGTACTTC.

This clonotype was seen a few times. The chain couples TRBV28 to TRBJ1-1; no clear D gene. V was pared by 0 bases and J by 1 base, with 6 bases between. The CDR3 sequence is 14 residues long. CDR1 is MDHEN, CDR2 SYDVKM, per germline. CDR3 in amino acids: CASSLWGPNTEAFF. CDR3 DNA sequence: TGTGCCAGCAGTTTATGGGGTCCGAACACTGAAGCTTTCTTT. Filled out from reference TRBV28 and TRBJ1-1, the complete variable domain reads DVKVTQSSRYLVKRTGEKVFLECVQDMDHENMFWYRQDPGLGLRLIYFSYDVKMKEKGDIPEGYSVSREKKERFSLILESASTNQTSMYLCASSLWGPNTEAFFGQGTRLTVV.

The V gene is TRBV7-9, the J gene TRBJ2-3; no definite D call. Germline V gene data show CDR1 as SEHNR and CDR2 as FQNEAQ (reference sequence). Between the trimmed V and J ends, which lost 5 bases and 4 bases, there was a span of 10 bases. The CDR3 sequence is 13 residues long. The CDR3 coding sequence is TGTGCCAGCAGCCATAGATTGGCAGATACGCAGTATTTT. Encoded protein: CASSHRLADTQYF. Looking up the rest from reference TRBV7-9 and TRBJ2-3 gives the full variable domain: DTGVSQNPRHKITKRGQNVTFRCDPISEHNRLYWYRQTLGQGPEFLTYFQNEAQLEKSRLLSDRFSAERPKGSFSTLEIQRTEQGDSAMYLCASSHRLADTQYFGPGTRLTVL.

This clonotype was counted once. The gene calls are TRBV27 and TRBJ1-5; D ambiguous. This CDR3 is built from 15 residues. CDR1 and CDR2 (germline): MNHEY, SMNVEV (reference sequence). Trimming pared 2 bases from V and 4 bases from J, leaving 12 bases between. Here the CDR3 DNA reads TGTGCCAGCAGTTTAGCCGCGCAAGGTAATCAGCCCCAGCATTTT. Its protein product is CASSLAAQGNQPQHF.

This sequence joins TRBV6-6 and TRBJ1-2; D not resolved. This CDR3 has 14 amino acids. With 6 bases removed from V and 3 bases from J, the gap between germline ends came to 14 bases. Germline V gene sequence: CDR1 MNHNY, CDR2 SVGAGI (reference sequence). CDR3 nucleotide sequence: TGTGCCAGCAGGACACCATCTCGTGACTATGGCTACACCTTC. Amino acid sequence: CASRTPSRDYGYTF.

The chain recombines TRBV5-6 with TRBJ2-3; 9 nucleotides align to TRBD2. From germline, CDR1 is SGHDT and CDR2 YYEEEE. Trimming removed 4 bases from V and 2 bases from J; junction bases left unmatched: 8. CDR3 size: 16 residues. DNA of the CDR3: TGTGCCAGCAGCAGTCGGACTAGCGAGTTCACAGATACGCAGTATTTT. This gives the protein CASSSRTSEFTDTQYF.

This clonotype was seen more than once but under ten times. J is TRBJ2-3 and V is TRBV7-2; D possibly corresponds to TRBD2 (7 bases). V gave up 5 bases and J gave up 1 base, with 13 bases separating them. The CDR3 runs to 15 residues. Germline V gene data show CDR1 as SGHTA and CDR2 as FQGNSA. The CDR3: CASSPQGGGTDTQYF. The CDR3 bases are TGTGCCAGCAGCCCCCAAGGGGGGGGCACAGATACGCAGTATTTT.

The V gene is TRBV2, the J gene TRBJ1-2; D possibly corresponds to TRBD1 (6 bases). V lost 3 bases and J lost 10, with 18 bases in between. The CDR3 contains 14 residues. Germline V gene data show CDR1 as SNHLY and CDR2 as FYNNEI. The CDR3 sequence: CASSDYDRPAIYTF. CDR3 in DNA: TGTGCCAGCAGTGATTATGACAGGCCAGCGATCTACACCTTC.

The chain is built from TRBV4-2 and TRBJ2-1; D may match TRBD1 or TRBD2 (5 bases each). The J call is uncertain, as TRBJ2-7 better fits the DNA end. CDR1 and CDR2 from the germline V gene are LGHNA and YNFKEQ. The CDR3 consists of 16 residues. The CDR3 DNA follows: TGTGCCAGCAGCCAAGATATCGGGACCCTGTACAATGAGCAGTACTTC. Translated, it gives CASSQDIGTLYNEQYF.

The genes are TRBV20-1 and TRBJ2-3, with D possibly matching TRBD2 (5 bases). This CDR3 has 16 amino acids. Trimming shortened V by 5 bases and J by 2 bases, and 20 bases separated the two germline ends. Germline CDR1 and CDR2: DFQATT and SNEGSKA (reference sequence). The chain's CDR3 is CSAGPLSEGFTDTQYF. CDR3 DNA sequence: TGCAGTGCTGGTCCCCTTAGCGAGGGATTCACAGATACGCAGTATTTT.

This clonotype was counted a few times. The rearrangement uses TRBV4-1 and TRBJ1-1, with D possibly being TRBD1 (5 bases). V was trimmed by 1 base and J by 6 bases, leaving 12 bases between them. The length of the CDR3 is 14 residues. Germline-derived CDR1 and CDR2 are MGHRA and YSYEKL. The CDR3 sequence: CASSQARDSAEAFF. The CDR3 DNA reads TGCGCCAGCAGCCAAGCTAGGGACTCAGCTGAAGCTTTCTTT.

This chain uses TRBV4-1 with TRBJ1-3; 9 bases align to TRBD1. Germline CDR1 MGHRA, CDR2 YSYEKL. The CDR3 is 16 amino acids. V was clipped by 1 base and J by 8 bases; unmatched bases: 9. CDR3 region: CASSQVGQGKLDTIYF. The CDR3 nucleotides read TGCGCCAGCAGCCAAGTCGGACAGGGGAAGTTGGACACCATATATTTT.

The chain carries TRBV2 and TRBJ2-1, with D hard to call. Per the germline V gene, CDR1 is SNHLY and CDR2 is FYNNEI. CDR3 size: 17 residues. V gave up 10 bases and J gave up 0 bases, with 22 bases separating them. The DNA of the CDR3 is TGTGCCATACAATTCCGGGCCCGAAAGAGCTCCTACAATGAGCAGTTCTTC. It translates to CAIQFRARKSSYNEQFF.

CDR3 residues: CASSSPGRVWDYGYTF. CDR3 coding DNA: TGTGCCAGCAGCTCCCCGGGACGGGTCTGGGACTATGGCTACACCTTC. V and J are TRBV7-2 and TRBJ1-2; a possible D gene is TRBD1 (5 bases). Trimming stripped 4 bases from V and 3 bases from J, with 18 bases between. Germline V gene lookup returns CDR1 SGHTA and CDR2 FQGNSA. The CDR3 runs 16 residues.

The CDR3 spells CASSFPGTGAEAFF. The CDR3 nucleotides are TGTGCCAGCAGCTTTCCCGGGACAGGAGCAGAAGCTTTCTTT. The chain combines TRBV5-6 with TRBJ1-1; 8 bases fit TRBD1. The germline gives CDR1 SGHDT, CDR2 YYEEEE. Trimming at V came to 2 bases and at J to 8 bases, leaving 8 bases not matched to a gene. The CDR3 sequence is 14 residues long.

V is TRBV7-2 and J is TRBJ1-5; D is uncertain. Trimming removed 5 bases from V and 5 bases from J, with 13 bases in between. The germline V gene has CDR1 SGHTA and CDR2 FQGNSA. This CDR3 spans 14 amino acids. CDR3 coding DNA: TGTGCCAGCAGCGGACGGGCGGACTATCAGCCCCAGCATTTT. As protein: CASSGRADYQPQHF.

The gene calls are TRBV3-1 and TRBJ2-1; D is ambiguous. CDR1 is LGHDT and CDR2 is YNNKEL in the germline V gene (reference sequence). The CDR3 contains 11 residues. Trimming cost V 6 bases and J 6 bases, with 6 bases left between them. The CDR3 reads CASRGSNEQFF. In DNA form, the CDR3 reads TGTGCCAGCAGGGGCAGCAATGAGCAGTTCTTC.

The chain is built from TRBV5-6 and TRBJ2-7; the D gene is possibly TRBD1 (5 bases). Germline values: CDR1 SGHDT, CDR2 YYEEEE. V was shortened by 7 bases and J by 1 base, with 15 bases between the two germline ends. The CDR3 extends over 14 amino acids. CDR3 region: CASGSYSGSYEQYF. CDR3 in DNA: TGTGCCAGCGGCTCCTATTCAGGGTCCTACGAGCAGTACTTC.